This TCR beta chain was found in a study of blood T cells in healthy people across ages. The germline CDR1 and CDR2 sequences are LGHNA and YNFKEQ. V was clipped by 2 bases and J by 6 bases, with 23 bases between them. The length of the CDR3 is 18 residues. A sample-barcoded 5' primer and a J-beta primer mix were used in a second PCR of roughly 7 to 11 cycles. Every cDNA molecule carried a tag from a template-switch adaptor bearing 12 random nucleotides. TCRdb itself ran the 5' RACE reads through MiXCR, one entry per CDR3 protein. The table shows around 1.5 million distinct CDR3 sequences, with around 36% occurring only once. This clonotype was counted at least ten times.

This chain joins TRBV4-2 and TRBJ2-1, with D maybe TRBD2 (6 bases). Source material: blood. This sequence originates from a woman in her twenties or thirties in good health. The CDR3 reads CASSQRPVRREAINEQFF. CDR3 nucleotide sequence: TGTGCCAGCAGCCAACGACCAGTCAGGAGGGAGGCAATCAATGAGCAGTTCTTC.